These 3 T cell receptor beta chains were sequenced from one sample in a study of blood T cell repertoires in COVID-19. TCRdb's table, derived via immunoSEQ multiplex PCR, lists solely in-frame clones and lacks some. The sample holds 85,000 to 110,000 clones; around 84% are singletons and the top ten take about 12%. Sequencing was carried out using peripheral blood. These receptors originate from a human donor in a cohort sampled during active COVID-19.

The chain carries TRBV5-8 and TRBJ1-4; D is ambiguous. In germline, CDR1 is SGHTS, CDR2 YDEGEE. Trimming shortened V by 3 bases and J by 7 bases, and 16 bases separated the two germline ends. There are 15 residues in the CDR3. The CDR3 DNA reads as TGTGCCAGCAGCTCCCAGTACCCCAGAGGTGAAAAACTGTTTTTT. This codes for CASSSQYPRGEKLFF.

The CDR3 region has the DNA TGCGCCAGCAGCTTGGGGACAGGGGGCAACTACACCTTC. Translated: CASSLGTGGNYTF. The chain has TRBV5-1 and TRBJ1-2; 11 positions match TRBD1. Trimming cost V 0 bases and J 10 bases; bases outside gene matches: 2. The CDR3 covers 13 residues. Germline V gene data show CDR1 as SGHRS and CDR2 as YFSETQ. Full variable domain (missing parts from reference TRBV5-1 and TRBJ1-2): KAGVTQTPRYLIKTRGQQVTLSCSPISGHRSVSWYQQTPGQGLQFLFEYFSETQRNKGNFPGRFSGRQFSNSRSEMNVSTLELGDSALYLCASSLGTGGNYTFGSGTRLTVV.

The chain uses TRBV6-5 and TRBJ2-7; D gene ambiguous. V was trimmed by 4 bases and J by 1 base, leaving 5 bases between them. This CDR3 is 12 amino acids long. Germline CDR1 and CDR2: MNHEY and SVGAGI. CDR3 loop: CASSSTSYEQYF. The CDR3 region has the DNA TGTGCCAGCAGTTCGACATCCTACGAGCAGTACTTC.